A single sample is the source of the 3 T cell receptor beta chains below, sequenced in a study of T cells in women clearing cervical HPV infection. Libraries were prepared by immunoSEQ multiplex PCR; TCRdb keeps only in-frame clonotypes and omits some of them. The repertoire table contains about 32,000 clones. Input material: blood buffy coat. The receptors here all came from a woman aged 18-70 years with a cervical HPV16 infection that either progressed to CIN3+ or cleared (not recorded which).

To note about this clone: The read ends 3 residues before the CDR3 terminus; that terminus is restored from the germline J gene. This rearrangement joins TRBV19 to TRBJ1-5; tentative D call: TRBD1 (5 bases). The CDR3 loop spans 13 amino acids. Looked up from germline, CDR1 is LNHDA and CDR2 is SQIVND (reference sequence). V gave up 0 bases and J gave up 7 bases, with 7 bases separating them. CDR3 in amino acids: CASSIDGAQPQHF. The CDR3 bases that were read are TGTGCCAGTAGTATAGATGGGGCCCAGCCC.

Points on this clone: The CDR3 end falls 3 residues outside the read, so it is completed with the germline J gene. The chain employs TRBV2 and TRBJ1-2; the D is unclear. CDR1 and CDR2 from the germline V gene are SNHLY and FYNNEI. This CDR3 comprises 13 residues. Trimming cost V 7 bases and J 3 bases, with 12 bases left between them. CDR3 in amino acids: CASTDSSYYGYTF. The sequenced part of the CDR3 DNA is TGTGCCAGCACGGACTCTAGTTACTATGGC. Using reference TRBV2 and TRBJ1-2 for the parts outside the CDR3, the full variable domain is EPEVTQTPSHQVTQMGQEVILRCVPISNHLYFYWYRQILGQKVEFLVSFYNNEISEKSEIFDDQFSVERPDGSNFTLKIRSTKLEDSAMYFCASTDSSYYGYTFGSGTRLTVV.

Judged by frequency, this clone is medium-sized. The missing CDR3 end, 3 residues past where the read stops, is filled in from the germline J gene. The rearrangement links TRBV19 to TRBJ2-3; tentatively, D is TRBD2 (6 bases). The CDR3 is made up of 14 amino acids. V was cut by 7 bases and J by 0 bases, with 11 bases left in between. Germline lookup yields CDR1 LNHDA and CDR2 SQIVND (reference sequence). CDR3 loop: CASTTGLSTDTQYF. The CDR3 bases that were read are TGTGCCAGTACCACGGGACTTAGCACAGATACG.